This TCR beta chain was identified in a study of post-analysis software for immune sequencing data. Study at large: Recorded subtypes: relapsing-remitting, secondary progressive, progressive-relapsing; some patients unannotated.

This clonotype has just a few counts. Its matching antigen is unknown. Unique molecular identifiers were carried by the TCR beta cDNA libraries. TCRdb re-called the PCR reads through MiXCR, storing one row per CDR3 protein. Found here are 350,000 to 500,000 distinct CDR3 sequences, 35% to 45% of them singletons; the top ten hold under 9%. Study-level points and caveats: Controls had lower frequencies than patients of 4 or 5 TRBV segments, which included TRBV5-6, TRBV5-1 and TRBV20-1. Multiple sclerosis was associated with a significant reduction in normalized Chao1 diversity relative to controls.

The ends lost 3 bases at V and 5 bases at J; junction bases unmatched: 5. From germline, CDR1 is SGHRS and CDR2 YFSETQ. CDR3 size: 13 residues. Sequencing used blood. The source of this sequence is a girl aged 2-10 years with multiple sclerosis. The chain joins TRBV5-1 to TRBJ2-7; 7 nucleotides line up with TRBD1. The CDR3 nucleotides are TGCGCCAGCAGCTCGACAGGGAACCACGAGCAGTACTTC. It encodes CASSSTGNHEQYF.